The 8 T cell receptor beta chains in this list originate from one sample, sequenced in a study of blood T cell repertoires in COVID-19. Sequencing was performed with immunoSEQ multiplex PCR; in TCRdb, only in-frame clones are kept and a portion is missing. The sample lists fewer than 150,000 clones, about 80% occurring once. Sequenced material: peripheral blood. The receptors here all came from a woman older than 75 in a cohort sampled during active or convalescent COVID-19.

In its sample, this clone was seen once. This sequence joins TRBV7-9 and TRBJ2-7; D gene uncertain. V was shortened by 1 base and J by 5 bases, with 6 bases between the two germline ends. The length of the CDR3 is 12 residues. Germline V lookup: CDR1 SEHNR, CDR2 FQNEAQ (reference sequence). The DNA of the CDR3 is TGTGCCAGCAGCTTAGATGTAGACGAGCAGTACGTC. Residues: CASSLDVDEQYV.

The chain is built from TRBV21-1 and TRBJ1-5; TRBD1 was called by the table and not checked on the DNA. TRBV21-1 is noted as a pseudogene. The CDR3 has 17 residues. For the CDR3, the DNA is TGTGCCAGCAGCAGTCGGGACAGGGAGGAGAGCAATCAGCCCCAGCATTTT. Protein: CASSSRDREESNQPQHF.

The J gene is TRBJ2-1, the V gene TRBV6-2 or TRBV6-3; 7 nucleotides align to TRBD1. The CDR3 runs to 15 residues. V lost 4 bases and J lost 8; bases outside the gene matches: 11. The germline gives CDR1 MNHEY, CDR2 SVGEGT. As DNA, the CDR3 is TGTGCCAGCAGTTCCCAAGGGACAGCCAGCGATGAGCAGTTCTTC. This gives the protein CASSSQGTASDEQFF.

This clone was observed a single time. The rearrangement uses TRBV6-6 and TRBJ2-1, with a possible D match to TRBD1 (6 bases). The V end lost 5 bases, the J end lost 9 bases, and 26 bases lay between the germline ends. Germline CDR1 is MNHNY and CDR2 is SVGAGI (reference sequence). The CDR3 extends over 17 amino acids. The CDR3 DNA is TGTGCCAGCAGTCAATTCCCGGGACACGAAATAGGGGGTGAGCAGTTCTTC. Its protein product is CASSQFPGHEIGGEQFF.

The chain is built from TRBV9 and TRBJ1-6; 10 positions match TRBD1. The V segment lost 2 bases and the J segment 4 bases; nucleotides outside the gene matches: 3. The CDR3 consists of 16 residues. From germline, CDR1 is SGDLS and CDR2 YYNGEE. Written as DNA, the CDR3 is TGTGCCAGCAGCGTCGGGACAGGGGTATATAATTCACCCCTCCACTTT. Its protein is CASSVGTGVYNSPLHF.

V usage is TRBV9 and J usage is TRBJ1-5, with D unresolved. With 4 bases removed from V and 2 bases from J, the gap between germline ends came to 13 bases. The CDR3 length is 15 residues. The germline gives CDR1 SGDLS, CDR2 YYNGEE. The CDR3 DNA is TGTGCCAGCAGCTTCTCAGCTAGCGGCAATCAGCCCCAGCATTTT. Translating gives CASSFSASGNQPQHF.

This clone occurred a few times. This sequence joins TRBV7-9 and TRBJ2-5; TRBD2 matches at 9 bases. The CDR3 has 17 residues. Germline V gene lookup returns CDR1 SEHNR and CDR2 FQNEAQ (reference sequence). V trimming: 1 base; J trimming: 1 base; junction bases outside the gene matches: 7. The CDR3: CASSLDSAGGLQETQYF. The CDR3 nucleotides read TGTGCCAGCAGCTTAGATTCCGCGGGGGGGCTCCAAGAGACCCAGTACTTC.

The J gene is TRBJ1-3, the V gene TRBV19; D remains unclear. Trimming shortened V by 3 bases and J by 3 bases, and 9 bases separated the two germline ends. Germline lookup yields CDR1 LNHDA and CDR2 SQIVND (reference sequence). This CDR3 region has 14 residues. The CDR3 here is CASSIVGSGNTIYF. The CDR3 nucleotides are TGTGCCAGTAGTATCGTGGGCAGTGGAAACACCATATATTTT.